This is a list of T cell receptor beta chains from one sample in a study of tumor-infiltrating lymphocytes in primary liver carcinoma. TCRdb reanalysed the multiplex PCR reads using MiXCR and keeps one entry per CDR3 protein. The sample has about 48,000 distinct CDR3 sequences, 70% to 80% seen once. Material for sequencing was liver tumor tissue from sampling region 3. The receptors originated from a man in his forties with primary liver carcinoma and hepatitis B virus infection. The CDR3 runs from the conserved cysteine through the conserved F or W. A D gene is named only where the DNA matches it firmly. Clone sizes are given selectively: once, few, many, or a class where the clone is expanded.

CDR3nt	CDR3aa	j_gene	d_gene	abundance	v_gene
TGTGCCAGGCGTGAAGGAACCCTCGGGGCGGGAGGTTACGAGCAGTACTTC	CARREGTLGAGGYEQYF	TRBJ2-7	TRBD2	-	TRBV6-1
TGTGCCATCAAGCCCTGGGGGCGGGTGTTAAACAATGAGCAGTTCTTC	CAIKPWGRVLNNEQFF	TRBJ2-1	-	-	TRBV10-3
TGTGCCGGCAGCTTTACGGGGGGCGCAATCTACGAGCAGTACTTC	CAGSFTGGAIYEQYF	TRBJ2-7	-	-	TRBV7-9
TGCGCCAGCAGCAAAAGGTATTCAGCGAACACGGTCGGGGCCAACGTCCTGACGTTC	CASSKRYSANTVGANVLTF	TRBJ2-6	-	-	TRBV4-1
TGTGCCAGCAGCTTCGGGCTAGCGGGAGGGTTAAGCTCCTACAATGAGCTGTTCTTC	CASSFGLAGGLSSYNELFF	TRBJ2-1	TRBD2	-	TRBV7-4
TGTCCCAGCAGCCGAATAGGGGGACAGGGCTTCGGCACTGAAGCTTTCTTT	CPSSRIGGQGFGTEAFF	TRBJ1-1	TRBD1	-	TRBV11-2
TGTACCAGCAGCCCCAAGGTACTCCACGTGAATGAGCAGTTTTTC	CTSSPKVLHVNEQFF	TRBJ2-1	-	-	TRBV12-3/TRBV12-4
TGTGCCAGCAACGCTAGCACGGGGGTAAACCACCAAGAGACCCAGTACTTC	CASNASTGVNHQETQYF	TRBJ2-5	-	-	TRBV6-1
TGTGCCAGCAGCTGGAGAATGGACAATGAGCAGTTCTTC	CASSWRMDNEQFF	TRBJ2-1	-	-	TRBV12-3/TRBV12-4
TGTGCCTGGAGTGGAATCGCGGGGGACGTTCAGTCCCAGCATTTT	CAWSGIAGDVQSQHF	TRBJ1-5	-	-	TRBV30
TGTGCTAGCACCGAACCGGGACTGGCTTTTTACGGGCAGTACTTC	CASTEPGLAFYGQYF	TRBJ2-7	-	-	TRBV12-3/TRBV12-4
TGTGCCAGCAGGTCGGGGGTAATGGTGCCCACTGAAGCTTTCTTT	CASRSGVMVPTEAFF	TRBJ1-1	-	-	TRBV6-6
TGTGACAGCGAGCCTTCGTCGGGGGGGTTCCAAGAGACCCAGTACTTC	CDSEPSSGGFQETQYF	TRBJ2-5	TRBD2	once	TRBV6-2/TRBV6-3
TGTGCCAGCAGCTTAGCGGGAGACTCCTGCGAGCGGTACTTC	CASSLAGDSCERYF	TRBJ2-7	-	-	TRBV11-2
TGTGCCAGCAGCTTAGATATTGGGACAGGGGCAGGCGATACCCAGTATTTT	CASSLDIGTGAGDTQYF	TRBJ2-3	TRBD1	-	TRBV11-2
TGTGCCAGCAGCTTAGATCGGAACTATGGCAACACCTTC	CASSLDRNYGNTF	TRBJ1-2	-	-	TRBV11-2
TGTGCCAGCATCCACGGCGCGGCCAAAAACATTCAGTACTTC	CASIHGAAKNIQYF	TRBJ2-4	-	medium-sized	TRBV11-2
TGTGCCAGCAGCTTAATTGACACTGCGTACGAGCGGTACTTC	CASSLIDTAYERYF	TRBJ2-7	-	-	TRBV11-2
TGCAGCGTCCTTGTCCTCCTCGGGACAGCTAACACCGGGGAGCTGTTTTTT	CSVLVLLGTANTGELFF	TRBJ2-2	TRBD1	-	TRBV29-1
TGTGCCAGCAGCCCCTTGACCCAGCGGGGAGATACGCAGTATTTT	CASSPLTQRGDTQYF	TRBJ2-3	TRBD2	-	TRBV11-2
TGTGCCAGCAGCTTGAGACTAGCGGAGATTAGTTCCGGGGTCAACGTCCTGACTTTC	CASSLRLAEISSGVNVLTF	TRBJ2-6	TRBD2	few	TRBV5-5
TGTGCCAGCAGCCTGGGACTAGCGGGAGAAGTTGGCAATGAGCGATTCTTC	CASSLGLAGEVGNERFF	TRBJ2-1	TRBD2	-	TRBV11-1
TGCAGTGCCCAGTTGGGCCCCTACATTGAGCAGTTCTTC	CSAQLGPYIEQFF	TRBJ2-1	-	-	TRBV20-1
TGCAGCATTCCATTGCCTCTGAGCAATGAGCAGTTCTTC	CSIPLPLSNEQFF	TRBJ2-1	-	-	TRBV29-1
TGCAGCGTTTCCGGCATTAGCGGGCGCATCTCCTACAATAAGCACTTCTTC	CSVSGISGRISYNKHFF	TRBJ2-1	TRBD2	-	TRBV29-1
TGTGCCAGCAGTGAAGCAGAGAACACCGGGGAGCTGTTTTTT	CASSEAENTGELFF	TRBJ2-2	-	-	TRBV2